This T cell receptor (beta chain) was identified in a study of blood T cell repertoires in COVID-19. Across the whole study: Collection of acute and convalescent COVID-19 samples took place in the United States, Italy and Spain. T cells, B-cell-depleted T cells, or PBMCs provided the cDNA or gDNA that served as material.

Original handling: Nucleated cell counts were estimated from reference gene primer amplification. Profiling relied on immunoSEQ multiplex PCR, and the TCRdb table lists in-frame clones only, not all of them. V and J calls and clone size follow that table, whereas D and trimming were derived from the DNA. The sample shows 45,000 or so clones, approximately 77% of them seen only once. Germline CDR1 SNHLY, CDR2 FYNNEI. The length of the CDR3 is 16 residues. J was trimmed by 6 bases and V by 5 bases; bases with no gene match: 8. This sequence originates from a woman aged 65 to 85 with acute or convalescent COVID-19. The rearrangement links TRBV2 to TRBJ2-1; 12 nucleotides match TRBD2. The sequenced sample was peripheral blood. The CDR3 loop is CASSQRSLAGGNEQFF. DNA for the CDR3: TGTGCCAGCAGTCAAAGGTCACTAGCGGGAGGCAATGAGCAGTTCTTC.